One TCR beta chain is described in this entry. This sample was included in a study of blood T cell repertoires in COVID-19. As for the study in general: Samples representing acute and convalescent COVID-19 were sourced from the United States, Italy and Spain. T cells, B-cell-depleted T cells, or PBMCs supplied cDNA or gDNA.

Losses at the gene ends were 2 bases for V and 4 bases for J; bases not matched to a gene: 10. The CDR3 spans 16 residues. Germline V gene lookup returns CDR1 SGHNT and CDR2 YYREEE (reference sequence). As handled by the study authors: Quantification of nucleated cells was approximated via reference gene primer amplification. Using immunoSEQ multiplex PCR, the repertoire was profiled, and TCRdb retains in-frame clones only, with some absent. The V and J calls and the clone size are those of that table, but D and trimming were determined from the DNA. The table includes hundreds of thousands of clones, 88% detected once. Those enrolled in Seattle joined during active infection and were followed longitudinally afterward.

The chain recombines TRBV5-4 with TRBJ1-2; 8 bases are shared with TRBD1. The receptor was derived from a woman between 65 and 79 years old with COVID-19, enrolled during active disease. Sequenced: peripheral blood. CDR3 DNA: TGTGCCAGCAGCTTCATGGTTGCCGGGACAGGCTATGGCTACACCTTC. As protein: CASSFMVAGTGYGYTF.